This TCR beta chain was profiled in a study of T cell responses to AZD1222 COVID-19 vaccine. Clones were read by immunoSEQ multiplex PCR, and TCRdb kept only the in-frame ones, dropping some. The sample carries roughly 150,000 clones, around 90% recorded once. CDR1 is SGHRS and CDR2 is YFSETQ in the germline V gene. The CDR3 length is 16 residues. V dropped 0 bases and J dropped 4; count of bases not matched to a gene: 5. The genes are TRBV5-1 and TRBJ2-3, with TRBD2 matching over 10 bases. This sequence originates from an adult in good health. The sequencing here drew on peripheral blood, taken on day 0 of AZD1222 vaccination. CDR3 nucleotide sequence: TGCGCCAGCAGCTTGGGAACTAGCGGGACCCCAGATACGCAGTATTTT. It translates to CASSLGTSGTPDTQYF.